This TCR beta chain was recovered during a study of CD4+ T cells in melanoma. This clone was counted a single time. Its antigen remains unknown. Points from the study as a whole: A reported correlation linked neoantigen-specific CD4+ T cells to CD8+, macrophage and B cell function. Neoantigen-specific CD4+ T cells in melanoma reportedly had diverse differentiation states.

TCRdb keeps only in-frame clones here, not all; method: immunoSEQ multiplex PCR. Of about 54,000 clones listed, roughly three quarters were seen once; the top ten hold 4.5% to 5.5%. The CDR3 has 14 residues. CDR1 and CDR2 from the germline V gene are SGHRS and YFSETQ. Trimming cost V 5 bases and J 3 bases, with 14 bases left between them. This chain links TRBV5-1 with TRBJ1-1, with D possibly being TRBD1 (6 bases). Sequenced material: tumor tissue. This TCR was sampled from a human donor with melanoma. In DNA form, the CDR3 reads TGCGCCAGCAGTTCGACTGGGGGGCACACTGAAGCTTTCTTT. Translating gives CASSSTGGHTEAFF.